Listed below are T cell receptor beta chains from one sample, sequenced in a study of OX40 agonist ivuxolimab in advanced cancers. Assay: immunoSEQ multiplex PCR; the TCRdb copy retains only in-frame clones and omits some. Of 8,500 to 13,000 clones in the sample, around 80% are singletons; the top ten hold more than 14%. The sample was CD4+ or CD8+ T cells sorted from blood, taken in a trial of the OX40 agonist ivuxolimab. These TCRs come from an adult with an advanced solid tumor such as melanoma, head and neck, liver or kidney cancer. Both conserved end residues are trimmed from each CDR3. A D gene is named only where the DNA matches it firmly.

D gene: .
V gene: TRBV19
CDR3 protein: ASNEVGQTYSDEQF

D gene: TRBD1
V gene: TRBV9
CDR3 protein: ASSGAGGSGNTIY

D gene: .
V gene: TRBV7-9
CDR3 protein: ASSPLEGVATEAF

D gene: TRBD1
V gene: TRBV14
CDR3 protein: ASSQAGGIFYGYT

D gene: TRBD2
V gene: TRBV27
CDR3 protein: ASSQEGLAGPDTQY

D gene: .
V gene: TRBV6-5
CDR3 protein: ASSPDDINTEAF

D gene: .
V gene: TRBV15
CDR3 protein: ATSTNRVTNEKLF

D gene: .
V gene: TRBV10-2
CDR3 protein: ASSGERGYTEAF

D gene: .
V gene: TRBV7-9
CDR3 protein: ASSLHPGDGPYNSPLH

D gene: .
V gene: TRBV13
CDR3 protein: ASSLTGAGELF

D gene: .
V gene: TRBV9
CDR3 protein: ASSVADGTGANVLT

D gene: .
V gene: TRBV7-8
CDR3 protein: ATGSGEQY

D gene: .
V gene: TRBV6-5
CDR3 protein: ASSYGRSQETQY

D gene: TRBD1
V gene: TRBV10-1
CDR3 protein: ASSNRDRGETQY

D gene: TRBD2
V gene: TRBV15
CDR3 protein: ATSRGFGTSDPVTQY

D gene: .
V gene: TRBV5-5
CDR3 protein: ASSSYNDDGFPAGYT

D gene: .
V gene: TRBV27
CDR3 protein: ASSTGTDTQY

D gene: TRBD2
V gene: TRBV11-1
CDR3 protein: ASSLRGGAGDTQY

D gene: .
V gene: TRBV21-1
CDR3 protein: ASSSSYEQY

D gene: TRBD2
V gene: TRBV5-5
CDR3 protein: ASSLRLAGGTDTQY

D gene: .
V gene: TRBV6-1
CDR3 protein: ASSDWTAGNTIY

D gene: .
V gene: TRBV11-2
CDR3 protein: ASSSEVDEQF

D gene: .
V gene: TRBV9
CDR3 protein: ASSQGLQQGDTQY

D gene: .
V gene: TRBV2
CDR3 protein: ASSLQGTEAF

D gene: .
V gene: TRBV6-6
CDR3 protein: ASTQGAEGVDTQY

D gene: .
V gene: TRBV19
CDR3 protein: ASSSFLDRTTNEKLF

D gene: .
V gene: TRBV7-3
CDR3 protein: ASSLKSLSRRHQH

D gene: .
V gene: TRBV19
CDR3 protein: ASSIAAGTMNEQY

D gene: .
V gene: TRBV15
CDR3 protein: ATSGSAPDRSKNIQY

D gene: TRBD1
V gene: TRBV5-1
CDR3 protein: ASRTGTADNEQF

D gene: .
V gene: TRBV6-5
CDR3 protein: ASSSAAGEDEQF

D gene: TRBD2
V gene: TRBV2
CDR3 protein: ASSDPLVAGGLYNEQF

D gene: TRBD1
V gene: TRBV9
CDR3 protein: ASSVAYRGVEQF

D gene: .
V gene: TRBV2
CDR3 protein: ASTFDSSATNEKLF

D gene: .
V gene: TRBV9
CDR3 protein: ASSVAGTWDYGYT

D gene: .
V gene: TRBV5-1
CDR3 protein: ASSLVAGWPPNEQF

D gene: .
V gene: TRBV19
CDR3 protein: ASSITRTTEAF

D gene: .
V gene: TRBV7-9
CDR3 protein: ASSLVVGGAGETQY

D gene: .
V gene: TRBV4-1
CDR3 protein: ASSQEGGALQETQY

D gene: .
V gene: TRBV5-4
CDR3 protein: ASSPSGARTGELF

D gene: .
V gene: TRBV7-2
CDR3 protein: ASSYSANNEQF

D gene: .
V gene: TRBV29-1
CDR3 protein: SVDSGRAGELF

D gene: .
V gene: TRBV27
CDR3 protein: ASSLFQGTGGEAF

D gene: .
V gene: TRBV5-4
CDR3 protein: ASSFNLGVETQY

D gene: .
V gene: TRBV6-1
CDR3 protein: ASSGPGLEQY